The 12 T cell receptor beta chains given below trace back to one sample, sequenced in a study of long-term antiretroviral therapy in people with HIV. At survey level, the immunoSEQ assay was run in its v3.0 version. The data were produced by immunoSEQ multiplex PCR, yet TCRdb's version contains in-frame clones alone and is incomplete. The sample has fewer than 40,000 clones; roughly nine tenths are singletons. The sample in question was unsorted PBMCs, obtained 1.2 years after starting antiretroviral therapy. Receptors originate from a woman between 45 and 60 years old with HIV.

V gene TRBV18 combines with J gene TRBJ2-7; either TRBD1 or TRBD2 may fit D (5 bases each). CDR1 and CDR2 (germline): KGHSH, LQKENI. The V end was cut by 5 bases, the J end by 1 base, with 12 bases between. The CDR3 length is 14 residues. The CDR3 nucleotides are TGTGCCAGCTCATACCGGGACGGATCCTACGAGCAGTACTTC. It codes for CASSYRDGSYEQYF.

The V gene is TRBV9, the J gene TRBJ2-1; D is possibly TRBD2 (7 bases). The V end was cut by 0 bases, the J end by 9 bases, with 19 bases between. The CDR3 totals 16 residues. Germline V lookup: CDR1 SGDLS, CDR2 YYNGEE. The DNA for the CDR3 is TGTGCCAGCAGCGTAGTAGGAGGGGGGGGGCAAGCTGAGCAGTTCTTC. Residues: CASSVVGGGGQAEQFF. Full variable domain (remainder filled in from reference TRBV9 and TRBJ2-1): DSGVTQTPKHLITATGQRVTLRCSPRSGDLSVYWYQQSLDQGLQFLIQYYNGEERAKGNILERFSAQQFPDLHSELNLSSLELGDSALYFCASSVVGGGGQAEQFFGPGTRLTVL.

The chain recombines TRBV19 with TRBJ1-2, with D unclear. Trimming left V 0 bases short and J 4 bases short, with 3 bases between. Per germline, CDR1 LNHDA and CDR2 SQIVND (reference sequence). The CDR3 has 12 residues. CDR3 coding DNA: TGTGCCAGTAGTATAGAGCTCTATGGCTACACCTTC. It yields the protein CASSIELYGYTF.

The chain joins TRBV6-1 to TRBJ2-7, with a weak D call TRBD2 (7 bases). Per germline, CDR1 MNHNS and CDR2 SASEGT. There are 13 residues in the CDR3. V was cut by 10 bases and J by 3 bases, with 16 bases left in between. The CDR3 sequence is CATVEGGGYEQYF. CDR3 DNA: TGTGCCACTGTGGAGGGGGGGGGCTACGAGCAGTACTTC.

CDR3 sequence (DNA): TGCAGCGTTGGGTGGGAGGGCACTGAAGCTTTCTTT. This sequence encodes CSVGWEGTEAFF. The genes are TRBV29-1 and TRBJ1-1; D not certain. This CDR3 comprises 12 residues. The ends were cut back, 4 bases at V and 4 bases at J, with 10 bases in the middle. Germline values: CDR1 SQVTM, CDR2 ANQGSEA.

The V call is TRBV29-1, the J call TRBJ2-1; 9 positions match TRBD2. The junction had 12 bases not matched to a gene; V was cut back by 7 bases and J by 5 bases. CDR1 and CDR2 from the germline V gene are SQVTM and ANQGSEA. This CDR3 has 15 residues. CDR3 region: CSAGSPRGGDNEQFF. CDR3 nucleotides: TGCAGCGCTGGGTCACCGCGGGGGGGGGACAATGAGCAGTTCTTC.

V is TRBV29-1 and J is TRBJ2-5, with D possibly matching TRBD2 (5 bases). Trimming took 4 bases from V and 5 from J, leaving 14 bases between them. The CDR3 contains 13 residues. CDR1 is SQVTM and CDR2 is ANQGSEA in the germline V gene. CDR3 coding DNA: TGCAGCGTTGCGGCCCTTCCGGGGGAGACCCAGTACTTC. Translated: CSVAALPGETQYF.

V is TRBV5-1 and J is TRBJ2-2; tentative D call: TRBD1 (6 bases). V lost 7 bases and J 2 bases, leaving 6 bases between the germline ends. Germline CDR1 is SGHRS and CDR2 is YFSETQ. This CDR3 is 12 amino acids long. The CDR3 bases are TGCGCCAGCGGGACAAACACCGGGGAGCTGTTTTTT. This sequence encodes CASGTNTGELFF.

The V and J genes are TRBV6-1 and TRBJ1-2; D is undetermined. Trimming removed 1 base at V and 0 bases at J, with 6 bases between. The CDR3 contains 14 residues. Germline assignment: CDR1 MNHNS and CDR2 SASEGT. The CDR3 reads CASSEVGANYGYTF. The CDR3 DNA is TGTGCCAGCAGTGAAGTTGGTGCTAACTATGGCTACACCTTC.

The chain links TRBV18 to TRBJ1-2, with D possibly TRBD1 on 5 matching bases. The CDR3 runs to 13 residues. V was shortened by 4 bases and J by 5 bases, with 11 bases between the two germline ends. Germline assignment: CDR1 KGHSH and CDR2 LQKENI. The chain's CDR3 is CASSRGGGYGYTF. The CDR3 bases are TGTGCCAGCTCACGTGGGGGTGGATATGGCTACACCTTC.

The sample holds one count of this clone. The chain employs TRBV7-2 and TRBJ1-5; D not certain. Looked up from germline, CDR1 is SGHTA and CDR2 is FQGNSA. The ends were cut back, 1 base at V and 7 bases at J, with 14 bases in the middle. The CDR3 spans 15 residues. CDR3 nucleotides: TGTGCCAGCAGCTTAGAGGAGGGAGTAGGGCAGCCCCAGCATTTT. This translates into CASSLEEGVGQPQHF.

This clone occurred a few times. This chain connects TRBV29-1 to TRBJ1-2, with D uncertain. Germline CDR1 SQVTM, CDR2 ANQGSEA. Deletions cut 3 bases from V and 8 bases from J, with 7 bases between. This CDR3 has 10 residues. The CDR3 protein is CSVEAEGYTF. In DNA, the CDR3 is TGCAGCGTTGAGGCGGAGGGCTACACCTTC. The full variable domain, in which reference TRBV29-1 and TRBJ1-2 provide the parts outside the CDR3, is SAVISQKPSRDICQRGTSLTIQCQVDSQVTMMFWYRQQPGQSLTLIATANQGSEATYESGFVIDKFPISRPNLTFSTLTVSNMSPEDSSIYLCSVEAEGYTFGSGTRLTVV.